The TCR beta chain under discussion was sequenced for a study of identical twins. The CDR3 loop spans 11 amino acids. V was cut by 6 bases and J by 8 bases, with 13 bases left in between. In germline, CDR1 is SQVTM, CDR2 ANQGSEA. TCRdb passed the 5' RACE reads through MiXCR, listing each CDR3 protein once. The sample has about 150,000 distinct CDR3 sequences, under 4.5% seen once; the top ten hold around 8%. This clonotype was recorded at least ten times. The sample was memory T cells sorted from blood. The chain is built from TRBV29-1 and TRBJ1-1; D is unclear. The receptor was derived from a man between 18 and 35 years old in good health. For the CDR3, the DNA is TGCAGCGTAGACTCCCTAGGGGAAGCTTTCTTT. As protein: CSVDSLGEAFF.